The entry below describes one T cell receptor (beta chain). Antigen unknown. Germline V gives CDR1 SGHTA, CDR2 FQGTGA. V lost 5 bases to trimming and J lost 4 bases, with 20 bases between them. CDR3 length: 16 residues. The data are from a study of T cells after yellow fever vaccination. Study observations and caveats: Clonotypes shared by both compartments, CD4 and CD8, made up a small share.

A 5'RACE template-switching step, the method used to make TCR cDNA, added a universal primer site and UMIs. TCRdb re-called the 5' RACE reads through MiXCR, storing one row per CDR3 protein. The sample lists just over 300,000 distinct CDR3 sequences; around 4% were seen once. The specimen comprised PBMCs, sampled on the day of the yellow fever booster vaccination. This chain connects TRBV7-3 to TRBJ1-2; D is ambiguous. The clonotype originates from a man aged 18 to 35 who received the YFV17D yellow fever vaccine. CDR3 DNA sequence: TGTGCCAGCAGCCCTCTAGGCGGGGAGGTACCCTATGGCTACACCTTC. It translates to CASSPLGGEVPYGYTF.